This entry lists 28 T cell receptor beta chains sequenced from one sample in a study of blood T cells in healthy people across ages. Next came a second PCR, run for about 7 to 12 cycles, which used a sample-barcoded 5' primer along with a J-beta primer mix. TCRdb called the 5' RACE reads again in MiXCR, with one record for every CDR3 protein. The top ten hold about 32% of the sample, which has 720,000 or so distinct CDR3 sequences, approximately 40% seen once. The sample comprised blood. The receptors come from a man older than 75 in good health.

This chain joins TRBV2 and TRBJ1-6; 7 bases align to TRBD1. J lost 4 bases, V lost 8 bases, and 2 bases had no gene match. The CDR3 spans 13 residues. Germline CDR1 SNHLY, CDR2 FYNNEI. This CDR3 reads CASGQEYNSPLHF. The CDR3 DNA follows: TGTGCCAGCGGACAGGAATATAATTCACCCCTCCACTTT.

The gene calls are TRBV9 and TRBJ1-6; D uncertain. Germline lookup yields CDR1 SGDLS and CDR2 YYNGEE. The CDR3 is 13 residues long. Trimming cost V 2 bases and J 7 bases, with 7 bases left between them. CDR3 region: CASSVQPNSPLHF. CDR3 DNA: TGTGCCAGCAGCGTGCAGCCCAATTCACCCCTCCACTTT.

V and J are TRBV24-1 and TRBJ2-1; TRBD1 aligns across 8 bases. Trimming removed 4 bases from V and 13 bases from J; junction bases left unmatched: 23. CDR1 is KGHDR and CDR2 is SFDVKD in the germline V gene. The CDR3 extends over 18 amino acids. CDR3: CATSDPGQGGGDKETQFF. The CDR3 DNA follows: TGTGCCACCAGTGACCCCGGACAGGGAGGAGGGGATAAAGAGACCCAGTTCTTC.

In the case of this clonotype: This may come from a read error, since a much larger clone is one base off. The V gene is TRBV15, the J gene TRBJ2-7, with D perhaps matching TRBD1 (6 bases). This CDR3 is built from 15 residues. Trimming stripped 0 bases from V and 7 bases from J, with 16 bases between. Per germline, CDR1 LNHNV and CDR2 YYDKDF (reference sequence). The CDR3 loop is CATSRDRQAYNEQYF. In DNA, the CDR3 is TGTGCCACCAGCAGAGACCGACAGGCCTACAATGAGCAGTACTTC.

The chain joins TRBV12-3 or TRBV12-4 to TRBJ1-4; TRBD1 aligns across 7 bases. Germline trimming cut 3 bases from V and 0 bases from J; bases unmatched to any gene: 4. The CDR3 extends over 16 amino acids. This CDR3 is CASSLAGGSTNEKLFF. The CDR3, as DNA: TGTGCCAGCAGTTTGGCAGGGGGTTCAACTAATGAAAAACTGTTTTTT.

This clonotype appeared many times. The rearrangement joins TRBV7-9 to TRBJ2-1; possible D gene TRBD2, 5 bases. The CDR3 is 14 residues long. The germline gives CDR1 SEHNR, CDR2 FQNEAQ (reference sequence). Trimming took off 0 bases at V and 5 bases at J, with 8 bases between the two ends. The CDR3 protein is CASSLAGVDNEQFF. In DNA form, the CDR3 reads TGTGCCAGCAGCTTAGCGGGAGTGGACAATGAGCAGTTCTTC.

With regard to this clonotype: It may be a read error: a sequence one base away is much more abundant. This sequence joins TRBV29-1 and TRBJ2-3; 10 bases match TRBD1. The CDR3 is 13 residues long. In germline, CDR1 is SQVTM, CDR2 ANQGSEA. The CDR3 sequence is CSEKTGGTGTQYF. CDR3 DNA: TGCAGCGAGAAGACAGGGGGCACAGGTACGCAGTATTTT.

A word on this clonotype: Given a much more abundant clone one base away, this may be a read error. The V and J genes are TRBV6-6 and TRBJ2-7; no definite D call. Germline V CDR1 and CDR2: MNHNY, SVGAGI (reference sequence). The CDR3 contains 14 residues. The CDR3 DNA reads as TGTGTCAGCAGTTACGATCCACAGAGCTACGAGCAGTACTTC. Translation gives CVSSYDPQSYEQYF.

This clonotype appeared once. The CDR3 sequence is CASSQGIAGVHEQYF. CDR3 nucleotides: TGCGCCAGCAGCCAAGGGATAGCGGGAGTCCACGAGCAGTACTTC. The chain combines TRBV4-3 with TRBJ2-7, with 9 bases lining up with TRBD2. CDR1 is LGHNA and CDR2 is YSLEER in the germline V gene. With 1 base clipped from V and 5 bases from J, the junction kept 6 bases outside the gene matches. The CDR3 totals 15 residues.

The chain has TRBV7-8 and TRBJ2-5; no firm D call. The CDR3 sequence is 13 residues long. The V gene lost 5 bases and the J gene lost 0 bases, with 7 bases spanning the gap. Germline V gene sequence: CDR1 SGHVS, CDR2 FQNEAQ. The CDR3 protein is CASSRYNQETQYF. The CDR3 region has the DNA TGTGCCAGCAGCCGATACAACCAAGAGACCCAGTACTTC.

This rearrangement joins TRBV18 to TRBJ1-1; possibly TRBD1 for D (5 bases). CDR1 is KGHSH, CDR2 LQKENI, per germline. This CDR3 comprises 17 residues. The V and J ends lost 0 bases and 0 bases respectively, with 14 bases between them. This chain's CDR3 is CASSPPPEWGMNTEAFF. CDR3 in DNA: TGTGCCAGCTCACCACCCCCCGAGTGGGGCATGAACACTGAAGCTTTCTTT. Using reference TRBV18 and TRBJ1-1 for the parts outside the CDR3, the full variable domain is NAGVMQNPRHLVRRRGQEARLRCSPMKGHSHVYWYRQLPEEGLKFMVYLQKENIIDESGMPKERFSAEFPKEGPSILRIQQVVRGDSAAYFCASSPPPEWGMNTEAFFGQGTRLTVV.

V gene TRBV29-1 combines with J gene TRBJ2-7, with D perhaps TRBD1 (7 bases). The V gene lost 3 bases and the J gene lost 6 bases, with 15 bases spanning the gap. The CDR3 consists of 13 residues. The germline gives CDR1 SQVTM, CDR2 ANQGSEA. CDR3 DNA: TGCAGCGTTGACTGGCAGGGGGGTGTCGAGCAGTACTTC. This codes for CSVDWQGGVEQYF.

The chain has TRBV9 and TRBJ2-3, with no clear D. CDR1 is SGDLS and CDR2 is YYNGEE in the germline V gene. The V end was cut by 0 bases, the J end by 3 bases, with 11 bases between. CDR3 size: 15 residues. For the CDR3, the DNA is TGTGCCAGCAGCGTAGCTGCGCACACAACAGATACGCAGTATTTT. This gives the protein CASSVAAHTTDTQYF.

This rearrangement joins TRBV9 to TRBJ1-2; TRBD1 agrees at 10 bases. CDR1 and CDR2 from the germline V gene are SGDLS and YYNGEE. The V segment lost 3 bases and the J segment 7 bases; nucleotides outside the gene matches: 9. The CDR3 is 15 amino acids. The CDR3 DNA follows: TGTGCCAGCAGCGCCTGGGACAGGGGTTTGGGTGGCTACACCTTC. It yields the protein CASSAWDRGLGGYTF. Filled out from reference TRBV9 and TRBJ1-2, the complete variable domain reads DSGVTQTPKHLITATGQRVTLRCSPRSGDLSVYWYQQSLDQGLQFLIQYYNGEERAKGNILERFSAQQFPDLHSELNLSSLELGDSALYFCASSAWDRGLGGYTFGSGTRLTVV.

This clonotype was recorded a few times. The V call is TRBV2, the J call TRBJ2-1, with TRBD2 identical over 10 bases. CDR3 size: 15 residues. Trimming removed 5 bases from V and 4 bases from J; junction bases left unmatched: 5. Germline V gene sequence: CDR1 SNHLY, CDR2 FYNNEI. CDR3 protein: CASSRLAGQYNEQFF. The CDR3 coding sequence is TGTGCCAGCAGTCGACTAGCGGGCCAATACAATGAGCAGTTCTTC.

The rearrangement uses TRBV20-1 and TRBJ2-1, with D perhaps matching TRBD1 (7 bases). The CDR3 totals 17 residues. CDR1 and CDR2 (germline): DFQATT, SNEGSKA (reference sequence). V lost 7 bases and J lost 2, with 24 bases in between. CDR3 sequence (DNA): TGCAGTGTTCTCCCGGGGGCCCAGGGGGTTGCCTACAATGAGCAGTTCTTC. Amino acids: CSVLPGAQGVAYNEQFF.

The rearrangement uses TRBV9 and TRBJ2-2; 11 nucleotides line up with TRBD1. With V trimmed by 4 bases and J by 5 bases, 4 bases remained unmatched. The CDR3 has 15 amino acids. Germline V gives CDR1 SGDLS, CDR2 YYNGEE. For the CDR3, the DNA is TGTGCCAGCAGCTGGACAGGGGGCGCGACCGGGGAGCTGTTTTTT. Protein product: CASSWTGGATGELFF. The full variable domain, rest sourced from reference TRBV9 and TRBJ2-2, is DSGVTQTPKHLITATGQRVTLRCSPRSGDLSVYWYQQSLDQGLQFLIQYYNGEERAKGNILERFSAQQFPDLHSELNLSSLELGDSALYFCASSWTGGATGELFFGEGSRLTVL.

This clonotype is categorized as medium-sized. J is TRBJ1-2 and V is TRBV28; no reliable D call. V lost 8 bases and J lost 3, with 10 bases in between. The CDR3 is 12 residues long. Germline values: CDR1 MDHEN, CDR2 SYDVKM. The CDR3 DNA is TGTGCCAGCCTGGGGTCAGACTATGGCTACACCTTC. As protein: CASLGSDYGYTF.

The chain combines TRBV6-5 with TRBJ2-7; the match to TRBD2 covers 8 bases. The J call may be incorrect, as the DNA end agrees better with TRBJ2-5. Per germline, CDR1 MNHEY and CDR2 SVGAGI. The CDR3 sequence is 17 residues long. CDR3 region: CASSYSSPGGPLETQYF. CDR3 nucleotide sequence: TGTGCCAGCAGTTACTCGTCCCCGGGGGGGCCGTTAGAGACCCAGTACTTC.

The J gene is TRBJ2-1, the V gene TRBV7-9; no clear D. V lost 5 bases and J 4 bases, leaving 15 bases between the germline ends. Germline assignment: CDR1 SEHNR and CDR2 FQNEAQ (reference sequence). This CDR3 contains 15 residues. The CDR3 here is CASSPRSWAYNEQFF. The CDR3 DNA reads TGTGCCAGCAGCCCCCGGAGTTGGGCTTACAATGAGCAGTTCTTC.

This clonotype appeared a few times. The chain carries TRBV9 and TRBJ2-7, with a weak D call TRBD2 (5 bases). Germline CDR1 SGDLS, CDR2 YYNGEE. The germline V and J ends were trimmed by 0 bases and 2 bases, with 6 bases remaining between them. The CDR3 sequence is 13 residues long. The CDR3 nucleotides read TGTGCCAGCAGCGTAGGGACTGCCTACGAGCAGTACTTC. Translating gives CASSVGTAYEQYF.

The chain recombines TRBV20-1 with TRBJ2-5; 11 positions agree with TRBD2. CDR1 and CDR2 from the germline V gene are DFQATT and SNEGSKA (reference sequence). The V and J ends lost 2 bases and 4 bases, in that order; junction bases with no gene match: 9. The CDR3 has 16 residues. The CDR3 region is CSARLLAGGWGETQYF. In nucleotides, the CDR3 is TGCAGTGCTAGATTGCTAGCGGGGGGATGGGGAGAGACCCAGTACTTC.

The chain employs TRBV27 and TRBJ1-1; 8 bases match TRBD1. This CDR3 has 17 residues. Germline CDR1 MNHEY, CDR2 SMNVEV (reference sequence). With 6 bases clipped from V and 3 bases from J, the junction kept 15 bases outside the gene matches. CDR3 amino acids: CASRVLWTGIGDTEAFF. CDR3 sequence (DNA): TGTGCCAGCAGAGTTTTGTGGACAGGGATCGGAGACACTGAAGCTTTCTTT.

The V and J genes are TRBV20-1 and TRBJ2-3, with a possible D match to TRBD2 (6 bases). Germline CDR1 reads DFQATT; CDR2 reads SNEGSKA (reference sequence). V dropped 3 bases and J dropped 1 base, with 14 bases sitting between them. The CDR3 loop spans 15 amino acids. In nucleotides, the CDR3 is TGCAGTGCTAGCAGGGAGGCCTACCGCACAGATACGCAGTATTTT. Encoded protein: CSASREAYRTDTQYF.

The DNA of the CDR3 is TGTGCCACCAGTGACCCACAGTCCAAGGGCCTCAATGAGCAGTTCTTC. Translation: CATSDPQSKGLNEQFF. The chain carries TRBV24-1 and TRBJ2-1; D remains ambiguous. With 4 bases removed from V and 6 bases from J, the gap between germline ends came to 18 bases. The CDR3 has 16 residues. The germline gives CDR1 KGHDR, CDR2 SFDVKD.

This clonotype was counted a few times. Possible read error: a much larger clone is one base away. CDR3 bases: TGCGCCAGCAGCCCTCGCCCGGGGGCGGCGATCGGCGAGCAGTACTTC. Translated, it gives CASSPRPGAAIGEQYF. The J gene is TRBJ2-7, the V gene TRBV5-1; D tentatively reads TRBD1 or TRBD2 (6 bases each). The CDR3 length is 16 residues. CDR1 and CDR2 from the germline V gene are SGHRS and YFSETQ. V lost 4 bases and J lost 6, with 23 bases in between.

The chain employs TRBV11-2 and TRBJ2-5; no reliable D call. There are 15 residues in the CDR3. The V end was cut by 2 bases, the J end by 4 bases, with 14 bases between. Germline V gives CDR1 SGHAT, CDR2 FQNNGV. CDR3 DNA: TGTGCCAGCAGCTTACGAAGCCCATTATCAGAGACCCAGTACTTC. It yields the protein CASSLRSPLSETQYF. Using reference TRBV11-2 and TRBJ2-5 for the parts outside the CDR3, the full variable domain is EAGVAQSPRYKIIEKRQSVAFWCNPISGHATLYWYQQILGQGPKLLIQFQNNGVVDDSQLPKDRFSAERLKGVDSTLKIQPAKLEDSAVYLCASSLRSPLSETQYFGPGTRLLVL.

V usage is TRBV28 and J usage is TRBJ2-1; D remains ambiguous. The CDR3 is made up of 13 amino acids. The germline CDR1 and CDR2 sequences are MDHEN and SYDVKM. V gave up 4 bases and J gave up 7 bases, with 11 bases separating them. CDR3 region: CASSSSAGNEQFF. DNA for the CDR3: TGTGCCAGCAGTTCGAGTGCCGGTAATGAGCAGTTCTTC.